In its sample, the clone carrying this TCR beta chain was seen a few times. Its antigen is unidentified. J was trimmed by 0 bases and V by 5 bases; bases with no gene match: 10. Germline V gene sequence: CDR1 MGHRA, CDR2 YSYEKL. The CDR3 totals 17 residues. Quantitative 5'-RACE with molecular barcodes produced the TCR beta libraries. MiXCR was run by TCRdb on the 5' RACE reads, yielding one entry per CDR3 protein. Of a few hundred thousand distinct CDR3 sequences listed, roughly 12% are singletons. These data come from a study of CD8 T cells in ankylosing spondylitis. Points from the study as a whole: According to the report, clones linked to the disease were significantly enriched in matched synovial fluid samples taken from ankylosing spondylitis patients. Earlier reports found some motif variants in synovial fluid and blood in reactive arthritis. Peripheral blood samples showed relatively rare disease-linked clones, and these clones were CD8+. Characteristic of ankylosing spondylitis blood, it appeared, was a TCR beta motif comprising several highly homologous variants.

This clonotype was obtained from a male donor with ankylosing spondylitis. The chain uses TRBV4-1 and TRBJ1-5; 7 nucleotides align to TRBD1. The sequencing sample was made of blood, either unsorted or a sorted T cell fraction (not recorded which). CDR3 sequence: CASSNQGQPYSNQPQHF. CDR3 coding DNA: TGCGCCAGCAGCAACCAGGGACAGCCTTATAGCAATCAGCCCCAGCATTTT.